There are a few counts of the clone carrying this TCR beta chain. Its specificity is unknown. The data are from a study of cytomegalovirus exposure and HLA in healthy donors. Overall study context: As released early, the data held about 85 million unique TCRs from HLA-typed donors. General study findings and limits: Later analysis demonstrated an association between a missense DCLRE1C variant and TCR beta V- and J-gene trimming. A list of 164 TCR beta chains associated with cytomegalovirus was given.

Primers: 60 Vbeta forward and 13 Jbeta reverse. The table came from immunoSEQ multiplex PCR; TCRdb's copy has only in-frame clones and leaves some out. The table lists about 76,000 clones, 72% of them singletons. Germline V gives CDR1 SGHDN, CDR2 FVKESK. V dropped 3 bases and J dropped 4; count of bases not matched to a gene: 3. The CDR3 length is 14 residues. The chain recombines TRBV14 with TRBJ1-1; TRBD1 aligns across 9 bases. This sequence was found in a man aged 60-69 years in good health and CMV-seropositive. Sequences were obtained from PBMCs. In DNA form, the CDR3 reads TGTGCCAGCAGCCAGGGACAGGGTTTCACTGAAGCTTTCTTT. This encodes CASSQGQGFTEAFF.